This TCR beta chain was found in a study of blood T cell repertoires in COVID-19 (dated by TCRdb to 2020 to 2021). About the full investigation: The collaborator samples originated in the United States, Italy and Spain and spanned the acute and convalescent phases of COVID-19. The prospective study material was composed of cDNA or gDNA derived from T cells, B-cell-depleted T cells, or PBMCs. The dataset comprised deeply sampled blood TCRbeta repertoires from subjects exposed to, actively infected with, or recovered from COVID-19. A freely available public database, intended as a resource for researchers studying the immune response to SARS-CoV-2, is where the repertoires were released. The samples were drawn from two sources: the first 160 participants of the ongoing ImmuneRACE study, and fewer than 1,500 subjects contributed by 6 global collaborators. Sample metadata almost always included a de-identified subject ID, COVID-19 status, age in years and sex. HLA class I and class II types, where available, came from metadata supplied by the sample provider rather than from assay-based typing.

CDR1 and CDR2, per the germline V gene, are SNHLY and FYNNEI. The CDR3 spans 12 residues, from the cysteine through the phenylalanine. The entry retains the CDR3 DNA only, 36 bases that are in frame from base 1. V was cut back by 7 bases and J by 6 bases, leaving a gap of 12 bases between them. One collaborating source in Seattle enrolled patients during active infection and followed them longitudinally through the course of disease. Whole blood was collected in K2EDTA tubes by collaborating institutions according to the institutions' own protocols. Collaborator samples were shipped for TCRbeta analysis as frozen whole blood, isolated PBMCs, or DNA extracted from either sample type. TCRbeta CDR3 regions were amplified from genomic DNA using the immunoSEQ Assay, a bias-controlled multiplex PCR. In the authors' own workflow: The number of nucleated cells in each sample was estimated by amplification of reference gene primers within the assay. To quantify the absolute abundance of each unique TCRbeta CDR3 rearrangement, sequence reads were collapsed and filtered. For each sample, productive Simpson clonality was calculated by taking the square root of Simpson's diversity index across productive rearrangements. TCRdb's version of the immuneACCESS table is confined to in-frame rearrangements and falls short of the full clone set. An unresolved V gene accounts for under half of the shortfall where checked; the remainder is of unknown origin. That table furnishes V, J and clone size, whereas the DNA furnished D and trimming. In all, the sample holds 250,000 to 350,000 clones, and around 90% of those were seen once. Jointly, the top ten make up approximately 2.9% of the sample.

Findings and caveats that apply to the study as a whole: Clinical and demographic metadata were provided uncurated, with the amount varying by source and participant.

To note about this clone: Its antigen remains undetermined. No base quality values were provided; no much bigger clone lies one nucleotide off.

This clonotype was sampled from a woman aged 25-40 years with COVID-19, enrolled during active disease. The chain links TRBV2 with TRBJ1-2, and the D gene may be TRBD1, 5 bases matching. Sequencing was done on a sample of peripheral blood. The nucleotides are TGTGCCAGCAAAAAGGAGGGGAATGGCTACACCTTC. This sequence encodes CASKKEGNGYTF.